A single sample is the source of the 19 T cell receptor beta chains below, sequenced in a study of cytomegalovirus exposure and HLA in healthy donors. The PCR contained 60 Vbeta and 13 Jbeta primers. Here immunoSEQ multiplex PCR was the method, and the copy in TCRdb shows in-frame clones only, minus some. The profile shows 150,000 to 200,000 clones, about four fifths of them singletons. The sequencing sample was made of PBMCs. The receptors were sampled from a man between 18 and 29 years old in good health and CMV-seronegative.

This sequence joins TRBV15 and TRBJ2-1, with 8 bases matching TRBD2. Germline-derived CDR1 and CDR2 are LNHNV and YYDKDF (reference sequence). The CDR3 runs 14 residues. The ends lost 7 bases at V and 2 bases at J; junction bases unmatched: 4. CDR3 sequence: CATKNGGAYNEQFF. In nucleotides, the CDR3 is TGTGCCACCAAAAACGGGGGGGCCTACAATGAGCAGTTCTTC.

The chain recombines TRBV11-2 with TRBJ1-1; 10 bases fit TRBD1. Germline loops: CDR1 SGHAT, CDR2 FQNNGV. CDR3 size: 19 residues. The ends lost 1 base at V and 0 bases at J; junction bases unmatched: 11. CDR3 sequence: CASSLGPWGTGALNTEAFF. The CDR3 nucleotides read TGTGCCAGCAGCTTAGGCCCCTGGGGGACAGGGGCCTTGAACACTGAAGCTTTCTTT.

The chain recombines TRBV2 with TRBJ2-7; TRBD1 might be the D (6 bases). Between the trimmed V and J ends, which lost 7 bases and 5 bases, there was a span of 18 bases. CDR1 and CDR2 (germline): SNHLY, FYNNEI. The CDR3 consists of 14 residues. The CDR3 sequence: CASMRDIEANEQYF. CDR3 nucleotide sequence: TGTGCCAGCATGAGGGACATTGAGGCGAACGAGCAGTACTTC.

This clone was seen just once. The gene calls are TRBV2 and TRBJ1-4; 7 bases are a match to TRBD1. After removal of 5 bases from V and 0 bases from J, the junction contained 0 bases not matched to a gene. From germline, CDR1 is SNHLY and CDR2 FYNNEI. The CDR3 loop spans 14 amino acids. CDR3 protein: CASSTGATNEKLFF. The CDR3 DNA reads as TGTGCCAGCAGTACAGGGGCAACTAATGAAAAACTGTTTTTT.

Details on this clone: The same CDR3 is also encoded by other DNA sequences in this sample. The chain has TRBV27 and TRBJ2-7; D is unresolved. Deletions cut 5 bases from V and 1 base from J, with 9 bases between. The germline gives CDR1 MNHEY, CDR2 SMNVEV (reference sequence). The CDR3 spans 13 residues. The CDR3 protein is CASSPGASYEQYF. CDR3 in DNA: TGTGCCAGCAGTCCCGGAGCTTCCTACGAGCAGTACTTC.

The CDR3 sequence: CASSQGLVPGELFF. In DNA, the CDR3 is TGCGCCAGCAGCCAAGGTTTAGTTCCCGGGGAGCTGTTTTTT. The chain combines TRBV4-3 with TRBJ2-2; D unclear. CDR1 and CDR2 (germline): LGHNA, YSLEER. The CDR3 consists of 14 residues. V was clipped by 1 base and J by 6 bases, with 9 bases between them.

The genes are TRBV15 and TRBJ2-1, with TRBD1 as a possible D gene (6 bases). Trimming pared 9 bases from V and 3 bases from J, leaving 12 bases between. This CDR3 region has 13 residues. Germline-derived CDR1 and CDR2 are LNHNV and YYDKDF (reference sequence). DNA of the CDR3: TGTGCCACAAGACCGGACAGCTACAATGAGCAGTTCTTC. Translating gives CATRPDSYNEQFF.

This clone appeared a few times. CDR3 DNA: TGTGCCAGCAGCTTGGTCCTAGCGGGGGTAGATACGCAGTATTTT. It yields the protein CASSLVLAGVDTQYF. The chain couples TRBV5-5 to TRBJ2-3, with TRBD2 matching 10 bases. Germline CDR1 SGHKS, CDR2 YYEKEE (reference sequence). CDR3 size: 15 residues. The V gene end was trimmed by 0 bases and the J gene end by 5 bases; junction bases not matched to a gene: 3.

The rearrangement links TRBV28 to TRBJ2-3; maybe TRBD2 (5 bases). Trimming removed 2 bases at V and 2 bases at J, with 14 bases between. The CDR3 has 16 residues. Germline V CDR1 and CDR2: MDHEN, SYDVKM. CDR3 in DNA: TGTGCCAGCAGTTTAGCTAGCCGCCCTTTCACAGATACGCAGTATTTT. Its translation: CASSLASRPFTDTQYF.

This clone was seen only a few times. This chain joins TRBV5-4 and TRBJ2-1, with 7 bases fitting TRBD1. Trimming removed 0 bases from V and 4 bases from J; junction bases left unmatched: 7. Germline V gene data show CDR1 as SGHNT and CDR2 as YYREEE (reference sequence). CDR3 length: 16 amino acids. The DNA of the CDR3 is TGTGCCAGCAGCTTGGGAACAGGGGAAAAGTACAATGAGCAGTTCTTC. This codes for CASSLGTGEKYNEQFF.

This rearrangement joins TRBV10-3 to TRBJ2-5, with 8 bases identical to TRBD2. TRBJ2-7 matches the DNA end more closely, so the J call is doubtful. CDR1 ENHRY and CDR2 SYGVKD come from the germline V gene. The CDR3 runs to 17 residues. This CDR3 is CAISGGVAGLSQYEQYF. The CDR3 DNA sequence: TGTGCCATCAGTGGGGGGGTAGCGGGACTGTCTCAGTACGAGCAGTACTTC.

V and J are TRBV18 and TRBJ1-3, with 10 bases aligning to TRBD1. The CDR3 extends over 16 amino acids. Per the germline V gene, CDR1 is KGHSH and CDR2 is LQKENI. With 5 bases clipped from V and 3 bases from J, the junction kept 7 bases outside the gene matches. CDR3 residues: CASSRRQGADGNTIYF. The CDR3 region has the DNA TGTGCCAGCTCAAGAAGACAGGGGGCAGATGGAAACACCATATATTTT.

The chain is built from TRBV29-1 and TRBJ2-1; perhaps TRBD2 as D (6 bases). V was pared by 4 bases and J by 4 bases, with 11 bases between. The CDR3 has 13 amino acids. Germline loops: CDR1 SQVTM, CDR2 ANQGSEA. The CDR3: CSVGSGPYNEQFF. CDR3 DNA: TGCAGCGTTGGTAGCGGCCCTTACAATGAGCAGTTCTTC.

The rearrangement joins TRBV29-1 to TRBJ2-7; 8 nucleotides agree with TRBD1. The CDR3 extends over 13 amino acids. V was pared by 1 base and J by 3 bases, with 2 bases of the junction left unmatched. Germline V gene lookup returns CDR1 SQVTM and CDR2 ANQGSEA. Here the CDR3 reads CSVEAGGGYEQYF. The CDR3 bases are TGCAGCGTTGAAGCAGGGGGCGGCTACGAGCAGTACTTC.

The gene calls are TRBV6-5 and TRBJ2-1, with D maybe TRBD2 (6 bases). Trimming took off 2 bases at V and 7 bases at J, with 12 bases between the two ends. The CDR3 has 14 residues. The V gene's germline CDR1 is MNHEY and CDR2 SVGAGI. The CDR3 DNA reads as TGTGCCAGCAGTTACAGGGACTGGGGGAATGAGCAGTTCTTC. Amino acids: CASSYRDWGNEQFF.

The V call is TRBV7-9, the J call TRBJ1-1; 12 nucleotides match TRBD1. Germline V gives CDR1 SEHNR, CDR2 FQNEAQ (reference sequence). J lost 3 bases, V lost 11 bases, and 7 bases had no gene match. The CDR3 runs 14 residues. In nucleotides, the CDR3 is TGTGCCGGAACGGGACAGGGGGCTTACACTGAAGCTTTCTTT. It codes for CAGTGQGAYTEAFF.

The chain joins TRBV7-2 to TRBJ1-3; D remains ambiguous. Germline CDR1 and CDR2: SGHTA and FQGNSA. Deletions cut 2 bases from V and 0 bases from J, with 2 bases between. There are 13 residues in the CDR3. The CDR3 region has the DNA TGTGCCAGCAGCTTATACTCTGGAAACACCATATATTTT. It translates to CASSLYSGNTIYF. Complete variable domain (other parts from reference TRBV7-2 and TRBJ1-3): GAGVSQSPSNKVTEKGKDVELRCDPISGHTALYWYRQSLGQGLEFLIYFQGNSAPDKSGLPSDRFSAERTGGSVSTLTIQRTQQEDSAVYLCASSLYSGNTIYFGEGSWLTVV.

This clone was observed a single time. V usage is TRBV11-3 and J usage is TRBJ2-3, with D maybe TRBD2 (5 bases). Germline values: CDR1 SGHNT, CDR2 YENEEA. The V and J ends lost 6 bases and 1 base respectively, with 11 bases between them. The CDR3 is 14 amino acids. The chain's CDR3 is CASREGGGTDTQYF. CDR3 coding DNA: TGTGCCAGCAGAGAGGGCGGAGGCACAGATACGCAGTATTTT. Filled out from reference TRBV11-3 and TRBJ2-3, the complete variable domain reads EAGVVQSPRYKIIEKKQPVAFWCNPISGHNTLYWYLQNLGQGPELLIRYENEEAVDDSQLPKDRFSAERLKGVDSTLKIQPAELGDSAVYLCASREGGGTDTQYFGPGTRLTVL.

This clone was seen only a few times. The chain is built from TRBV7-9 and TRBJ1-4, with TRBD1 matching 7 bases. Germline lookup yields CDR1 SEHNR and CDR2 FQNEAQ (reference sequence). Germline trimming cut 4 bases from V and 0 bases from J; bases unmatched to any gene: 5. The CDR3 contains 16 residues. Here the CDR3 reads CASSYRGGSTNEKLFF. The CDR3 nucleotides read TGTGCCAGCAGCTACAGGGGCGGATCAACTAATGAAAAACTGTTTTTT.